Below are 30 T cell receptor beta chains sequenced from a single sample in a study of human T cells and chemical hapten exposure. Time point reported: patch test 2, 6 weeks after DPC sensitization. This sample's treatment: therapeutic diphenylcyclopropenone sensitization with weekly scalp DPC. In TCRdb, the RACE reads were re-called with MiXCR into one record per CDR3 protein. This sample has about 40,000 distinct CDR3 sequences, with 3.3% found just once. The sample consisted of whole blood, taken in connection with sensitization to the hapten diphenylcyclopropenone (DPC). All receptors derive from a man in his forties or fifties with alopecia areata. Some clones in this sample may be carry-over from other donors' samples.

The chain employs TRBV20-1 and TRBJ1-1, with D perhaps matching TRBD1 (5 bases). The CDR3 spans 12 residues. Germline CDR1 reads DFQATT; CDR2 reads SNEGSKA (reference sequence). The germline V and J ends were trimmed by 1 base and 4 bases, with 7 bases remaining between them. CDR3 nucleotides: TGCAGTGCTAGAGTGGGGGGCACTGAAGCTTTCTTT. Translating it yields CSARVGGTEAFF.

This clonotype was seen many times. The chain combines TRBV6-5 with TRBJ2-1, with 9 bases fitting TRBD1. The germline CDR1 and CDR2 sequences are MNHEY and SVGAGI. The CDR3 is made up of 17 amino acids. V shed 3 bases and J 5 bases; nucleotides not matched to a gene: 11. CDR3 residues: CASSYFSGTGIHNEQFF. The CDR3 DNA reads as TGTGCCAGCAGTTATTTCTCCGGGACAGGGATTCACAATGAGCAGTTCTTC.

At least ten counts were recorded for this clonotype. The CDR3, as DNA: TGTGCCAGCAGTTTATCGGCCCCCGGGGAGCTGTTTTTT. As protein: CASSLSAPGELFF. The chain links TRBV27 to TRBJ2-2; D uncertain. Germline V gene data show CDR1 as MNHEY and CDR2 as SMNVEV (reference sequence). The CDR3 spans 13 residues. Trimming took 0 bases from V and 6 from J, leaving 5 bases between them.

This clonotype was counted ten times or more. The chain has TRBV2 and TRBJ1-6; 8 bases map to TRBD1. The CDR3 is 15 amino acids. Germline CDR1 is SNHLY and CDR2 is FYNNEI. Trimming at V came to 6 bases and at J to 7 bases, leaving 8 bases not matched to a gene. CDR3 DNA sequence: TGTGCCAGCAGCCCCCTCACAGGGGGGAATTCACCCCTCCACTTT. This encodes CASSPLTGGNSPLHF.

In this sample, this clonotype turned up many times. The J gene is TRBJ2-5, the V gene TRBV10-2; 11 positions agree with TRBD2. The germline V gene has CDR1 WSHSY and CDR2 SAAADI. CDR3 length: 16 residues. V lost 6 bases to trimming and J lost 1 base; unmatched junction nucleotides: 7. CDR3 coding DNA: TGCGCCAGCAGGACTAGCGGGGCCGGGCCCCAAGAGACCCAGTACTTC. It codes for CASRTSGAGPQETQYF.

This clonotype was picked up many times. The V call is TRBV28, the J call TRBJ2-2; 8 bases align to TRBD2. This CDR3 comprises 16 residues. Trimming at V came to 8 bases and at J to 0 bases, leaving 8 bases not matched to a gene. Germline loops: CDR1 MDHEN, CDR2 SYDVKM. The CDR3 protein is CASATSGNTNTGELFF. CDR3 nucleotide sequence: TGTGCCAGCGCCACTAGCGGAAATACGAACACCGGGGAGCTGTTTTTT. The full variable domain, rest sourced from reference TRBV28 and TRBJ2-2, is DVKVTQSSRYLVKRTGEKVFLECVQDMDHENMFWYRQDPGLGLRLIYFSYDVKMKEKGDIPEGYSVSREKKERFSLILESASTNQTSMYLCASATSGNTNTGELFFGEGSRLTVL.

This clonotype was seen repeatedly, ten times or more. The chain joins TRBV20-1 to TRBJ2-7; TRBD2 matches at 11 bases. This CDR3 is built from 15 residues. In germline, CDR1 is DFQATT, CDR2 SNEGSKA (reference sequence). V trimming: 6 bases; J trimming: 9 bases; junction bases outside the gene matches: 16. CDR3 in DNA: TGCAGTGCCTTCACCTCTAGCGGGGGGACTATGGGGCAGTACTTC. The encoded protein is CSAFTSSGGTMGQYF.

Many counts were recorded for this clonotype. The chain joins TRBV20-1 to TRBJ1-5; 9 bases match TRBD1. CDR1 is DFQATT, CDR2 SNEGSKA, per germline (reference sequence). CDR3 length equals 17 residues. Trimming at V came to 3 bases and at J to 1 base, leaving 10 bases not matched to a gene. CDR3 bases: TGCAGTGCTAGGGGGGACCATGACAGGGGGAGCAATCAGCCCCAGCATTTT. It specifies CSARGDHDRGSNQPQHF.

This clonotype was seen at least ten times. The genes are TRBV10-3 and TRBJ2-7; D gene unclear. The V end lost 3 bases, the J end lost 2 bases, and 5 bases lay between the germline ends. There are 12 residues in the CDR3. From germline, CDR1 is ENHRY and CDR2 SYGVKD. The DNA of the CDR3 is TGTGCCATCAGTGACACAGCCTACGAGCAGTACTTC. Translating gives CAISDTAYEQYF.

The table lists this clonotype with many counts. This sequence joins TRBV27 and TRBJ2-7, with TRBD1 as a possible D gene (5 bases). The CDR3 is made up of 13 amino acids. Germline V gene data show CDR1 as MNHEY and CDR2 as SMNVEV (reference sequence). V gave up 3 bases and J gave up 5 bases, with 11 bases separating them. The CDR3 protein is CASSFRGRDEQYF. DNA for the CDR3: TGTGCCAGCAGTTTTAGGGGCAGGGACGAGCAGTACTTC.

This clonotype has at least ten counts. The chain links TRBV20-1 to TRBJ2-1; 14 bases are shared with TRBD2. Germline-derived CDR1 and CDR2 are DFQATT and SNEGSKA (reference sequence). The CDR3 length is 17 residues. Unmatched junction bases numbered 7, after V lost 5 bases and J lost 1 base. CDR3 sequence reads: CSAVPGLAGASYNEQFF. The CDR3 coding sequence is TGCAGTGCTGTACCGGGACTAGCGGGAGCTTCCTACAATGAGCAGTTCTTC.

This clonotype was observed at least ten times. The chain joins TRBV6-2 or TRBV6-3 to TRBJ2-1; 7 nucleotides match TRBD2. V shed 2 bases and J 8 bases; nucleotides not matched to a gene: 24. Germline loops: CDR1 MNHEY, CDR2 SVGEGT. This CDR3 is built from 20 residues. The CDR3 DNA follows: TGTGCCAGCAGTTACCTCGTGGACCCTGGTGCGGGAGCCCATTTGTATGAGCAGTTCTTC. It is translated as CASSYLVDPGAGAHLYEQFF.

There are many counts of this clonotype. The chain links TRBV20-1 to TRBJ1-5; D possibly corresponds to TRBD1 (5 bases). V lost 5 bases and J 3 bases, leaving 11 bases between the germline ends. The germline CDR1 and CDR2 sequences are DFQATT and SNEGSKA (reference sequence). There are 13 residues in the CDR3. The CDR3 coding sequence is TGCAGTGCTGGGCCGGGGGACAATCAGCCCCAGCATTTT. Its translation: CSAGPGDNQPQHF.

The DNA of the CDR3 is TGTGCCAGCACCCCCTTGCCGGGACAAGCAAATTCACCCCTCCACTTT. Its translation: CASTPLPGQANSPLHF. The J gene is TRBJ1-6, the V gene TRBV7-2; D is perhaps TRBD1 (6 bases). V was clipped by 7 bases and J by 7 bases, with 20 bases between them. CDR1 and CDR2 (germline): SGHTA, FQGNSA. This CDR3 region has 16 residues.

This clonotype was seen many times. The genes are TRBV7-9 and TRBJ2-1; the D gene is possibly TRBD2 (6 bases). Per the germline V gene, CDR1 is SEHNR and CDR2 is FQNEAQ (reference sequence). The length of the CDR3 is 14 residues. The V end lost 4 bases, the J end lost 5 bases, and 12 bases lay between the germline ends. DNA for the CDR3: TGTGCCAGCAGCTGGGACTGGTTGAACAATGAGCAGTTCTTC. This encodes CASSWDWLNNEQFF.

This clonotype has a count of ten or more. J is TRBJ1-5 and V is TRBV27, with a possible D match to TRBD1 (6 bases). The V gene's germline CDR1 is MNHEY and CDR2 SMNVEV (reference sequence). Trimming removed 5 bases at V and 5 bases at J, with 10 bases between. This CDR3 has 13 amino acids. The CDR3 DNA sequence: TGTGCCAGCAGTAGACAGGCTTATCAGCCCCAGCATTTT. Protein product: CASSRQAYQPQHF.

This clonotype was seen a handful of times. The chain links TRBV12-3 or TRBV12-4 to TRBJ1-4; D gene ambiguous. The V gene lost 1 base and the J gene lost 8 bases, with 8 bases spanning the gap. The CDR3 loop spans 13 amino acids. CDR3 amino acids: CASSLETIEKLFF. Written as DNA, the CDR3 is TGTGCCAGCAGTTTAGAGACAATCGAAAAACTGTTTTTT.

This clonotype was detected ten times or more. This chain uses TRBV12-3 or TRBV12-4 with TRBJ1-5; no definite D call. This CDR3 comprises 12 residues. Trimming took off 6 bases at V and 4 bases at J, with 7 bases between the two ends. The CDR3 coding sequence is TGTGCCAGCAGGCCGCAGAATCAGCCCCAGCATTTT. This encodes CASRPQNQPQHF.

In this sample, this clonotype turned up a few times. The chain has TRBV6-2 or TRBV6-3 and TRBJ1-2, with D uncertain. Germline CDR1 reads MNHEY; CDR2 reads SVGEGT. CDR3 size: 11 residues. V was shortened by 2 bases and J by 5 bases, with 3 bases between the two germline ends. The CDR3 loop is CASSYGYGYTF. Written as DNA, the CDR3 is TGTGCCAGCAGTTACGGGTATGGCTACACCTTC.

This clonotype was observed at least ten times. This rearrangement joins TRBV11-2 to TRBJ2-3, with 12 bases matching TRBD2. J was trimmed by 4 bases and V by 5 bases; bases with no gene match: 10. CDR3 length equals 17 residues. CDR1 is SGHAT, CDR2 FQNNGV, per germline. CDR3 sequence (DNA): TGTGCCAGCAGCCGCAGACGACTAGCGGGAGAACCAGATACGCAGTATTTT. This sequence encodes CASSRRRLAGEPDTQYF. The variable domain in full, with the rest retrieved from reference TRBV11-2 and TRBJ2-3, is EAGVAQSPRYKIIEKRQSVAFWCNPISGHATLYWYQQILGQGPKLLIQFQNNGVVDDSQLPKDRFSAERLKGVDSTLKIQPAKLEDSAVYLCASSRRRLAGEPDTQYFGPGTRLTVL.

This clonotype occurred many times. The chain recombines TRBV20-1 with TRBJ2-7; D remains ambiguous. Germline values: CDR1 DFQATT, CDR2 SNEGSKA (reference sequence). Trimming left V 1 base short and J 1 base short, with 20 bases between. The CDR3 runs to 17 residues. This chain's CDR3 is CSARALLGGALSYEQYF. The DNA for the CDR3 is TGCAGTGCTAGAGCGTTGTTGGGCGGAGCACTTTCCTACGAGCAGTACTTC.

This clonotype was detected ten times or more. The chain employs TRBV28 and TRBJ2-1; D is perhaps TRBD1 (6 bases). The germline V and J ends were trimmed by 10 bases and 0 bases, with 16 bases remaining between them. CDR1 and CDR2 from the germline V gene are MDHEN and SYDVKM. The CDR3 is made up of 15 amino acids. CDR3 region: CATYFRGSSYNEQFF. Written as DNA, the CDR3 is TGTGCCACCTACTTCAGGGGATCCTCCTACAATGAGCAGTTCTTC.

The rearrangement links TRBV6-1 to TRBJ2-3; 9 bases align to TRBD2. Trimming at V came to 8 bases and at J to 5 bases, leaving 11 bases not matched to a gene. Germline V gene lookup returns CDR1 MNHNS and CDR2 SASEGT. This CDR3 is built from 15 residues. DNA of the CDR3: TGTGCCAGCTCCTTCAAGAGAGCGGGAGGAGATACGCAGTATTTT. As protein: CASSFKRAGGDTQYF.

J is TRBJ2-7 and V is TRBV12-3 or TRBV12-4, with D unresolved. CDR3 length equals 13 residues. Deletions cut 1 base from V and 5 bases from J, with 9 bases between. The CDR3 loop is CASSLGQLDEQYF. CDR3 DNA sequence: TGTGCCAGCAGTTTAGGGCAGTTGGACGAGCAGTACTTC.

This clonotype has at least ten counts. The chain joins TRBV20-1 to TRBJ1-1, with 7 bases fitting TRBD1. Looked up from germline, CDR1 is DFQATT and CDR2 is SNEGSKA (reference sequence). The CDR3 covers 14 residues. The ends lost 0 bases at V and 1 base at J; junction bases unmatched: 2. CDR3 sequence (DNA): TGCAGTGCTAGAGATACAGGGGAGAACACTGAAGCTTTCTTT. Translation: CSARDTGENTEAFF.

There are many counts of this clonotype. The rearrangement links TRBV29-1 to TRBJ1-1; weak D call: TRBD1 (5 bases). Germline V lookup: CDR1 SQVTM, CDR2 ANQGSEA. This CDR3 is 13 amino acids long. The ends were cut back, 3 bases at V and 2 bases at J, with 10 bases in the middle. CDR3 sequence: CSVDRGRNTEAFF. CDR3 in DNA: TGCAGCGTTGACCGGGGCCGTAACACTGAAGCTTTCTTT.

The sample holds many counts of this clonotype. The chain joins TRBV28 to TRBJ1-5; D might be TRBD1 (5 bases). CDR1 and CDR2 from the germline V gene are MDHEN and SYDVKM. CDR3 length: 16 amino acids. The V end was cut by 2 bases, the J end by 4 bases, with 15 bases between. In nucleotides, the CDR3 is TGTGCCAGCAGTTTAAAGTGGCGGGACGATAATCAGCCCCAGCATTTT. As protein: CASSLKWRDDNQPQHF.

This clonotype was seen at least ten times. This chain links TRBV3-1 with TRBJ1-1; no firm D call. The germline V gene has CDR1 LGHDT and CDR2 YNNKEL (reference sequence). Trimming stripped 1 base from V and 0 bases from J, with 6 bases between. This CDR3 is built from 14 residues. The CDR3 region is CASSQGRMNTEAFF. The CDR3 coding sequence is TGTGCCAGCAGCCAAGGACGGATGAACACTGAAGCTTTCTTT.

The sample holds many counts of this clonotype. The chain carries TRBV7-9 and TRBJ2-7; the match to TRBD2 covers 8 bases. This CDR3 comprises 15 residues. The junction had 7 bases not matched to a gene; V was cut back by 4 bases and J by 2 bases. Per the germline V gene, CDR1 is SEHNR and CDR2 is FQNEAQ (reference sequence). The CDR3 here is CASSSPTSATYEQYF. The DNA of the CDR3 is TGTGCCAGCAGCTCCCCGACTAGCGCCACCTACGAGCAGTACTTC.

The rearrangement uses TRBV4-2 and TRBJ2-5, with TRBD2 identical over 11 bases. With 2 bases clipped from V and 0 bases from J, the junction kept 8 bases outside the gene matches. The CDR3 consists of 18 residues. The germline CDR1 and CDR2 sequences are LGHNA and YNFKEQ. The CDR3 DNA reads as TGTGCCAGCAGCCAATCCCTCCGACTAGCGGGGAACCAAGAGACCCAGTACTTC. This encodes CASSQSLRLAGNQETQYF.